This T cell receptor beta chain was obtained from a study of spatial heterogeneity in lung cancer. Findings and limits, study-wide: Tumoral mutation counts were tracked by counts of expanded intratumoral alpha and beta TCRs.

Trimming at V came to 0 bases and at J to 0 bases, leaving 1 base not matched to a gene. The CDR3 runs 15 residues. Germline V gene sequence: CDR1 SGHVS, CDR2 FQNEAQ. Every TCR cDNA molecule carried a tag that served as a unique molecular identifier. TCRdb called the 5' RACE reads again in MiXCR, with one record for every CDR3 protein. The data hold around 21,000 distinct CDR3 sequences, with over 2.5% observed a single time. This clonotype was detected many times. Its matching antigen is unknown. Time point described: sample taken at primary tumor resection. Donation came from some 73 patients with untreated early-stage non-small cell lung cancer. The study sequenced unsorted whole RNA from tumor, nontumor lung or frozen PBMC.

This sample comprised lung tumor tissue, obtained at surgery. The sequence derives from a male donor with early-stage non-small cell lung cancer. The J gene is TRBJ1-2, the V gene TRBV7-8, with TRBD1 matching 7 bases. The CDR3 reads CASSLAGTANYGYTF. CDR3 sequence (DNA): TGTGCCAGCAGCTTAGCCGGGACAGCTAACTATGGCTACACCTTC.